This T cell receptor beta chain emerged from a study of blood T cell repertoires in COVID-19. Method: immunoSEQ multiplex PCR; TCRdb's copy keeps in-frame clones and lacks some. The sample has a few hundred thousand clones, 88% seen once. This CDR3 spans 15 amino acids. Trimming stripped 4 bases from V and 1 base from J, with 14 bases between. CDR1 is SGDLS, CDR2 YYNGEE, per germline. Participant reports of clinical history set cohort assignment. This clonotype was obtained from a woman in her 50s who had recovered from COVID-19. Sequences were obtained from PBMCs or T cells enriched from blood (not recorded which). The V call is TRBV9, the J call TRBJ1-1; a weak D match, TRBD1 (6 bases). CDR3 sequence: CASSPVGGKNTEAFF. DNA of the CDR3: TGTGCCAGCAGCCCGGTAGGGGGTAAGAACACTGAAGCTTTCTTT.